This T cell receptor beta chain was identified during a study of cytomegalovirus exposure and HLA in healthy donors. V was pared by 4 bases and J by 2 bases, with 14 bases between. This CDR3 contains 15 residues. CDR1 and CDR2 (germline): LNHDA, SQIVND (reference sequence). General observations from the study: Versus the approximately 720-donor mean, an Asian-associated ancestry cluster reportedly showed fewer N-insertions in a later analysis. Later analysis identified a missense DCLRE1C variant that was linked to TCR beta V- and J-gene trimming.

The study ran its PCR with 60 Vbeta and 13 Jbeta primers. Assay: immunoSEQ multiplex PCR; the TCRdb copy retains only in-frame clones and omits some. The repertoire has approximately 150,000 clones, over 70% of them found once; the top ten carry 2.5% to 3.5%. This clone has more than one count but fewer than ten. Antigen specificity is unknown. What was sequenced was PBMCs. This TCR came from a male donor in good health and CMV-seronegative. The V and J genes are TRBV19 and TRBJ1-1; D not resolved. The CDR3 DNA sequence: TGTGCCAGTAGTAATAGGCCAGGTCTAAACACTGAAGCTTTCTTT. It encodes CASSNRPGLNTEAFF.